This T cell receptor (beta chain) derives from a study of T cell clonotyping in hematopoietic cell transplantation. Unmatched junction bases numbered 9, after V lost 9 bases and J lost 4 bases. CDR1 and CDR2 (germline): LGHNA, YSLEER. The CDR3 is made up of 14 amino acids. Assay used: immunoSEQ multiplex PCR; TCRdb lists only in-frame clones, some missing. This sample has over 8,000 clones, with around half found just once. Sample: peripheral blood mononuclear cells, taken 100 days after allogeneic stem cell transplant. V is TRBV4-3 and J is TRBJ2-3; 8 bases agree with TRBD1. The source is a female patient aged 50-65 years who had an allogeneic stem cell transplant from an unrelated donor, so the T cells may come from the graft donor. Some clones in this sample may be carry-over from other donors' samples. The CDR3, as DNA: TGCGCCAGTAGCACGAACAGGGGGGCAGATACGCAGTATTTT. Amino acid sequence: CASSTNRGADTQYF.